This section outlines one T cell receptor beta chain sequence together with its context. Patients at the Seattle site were enrolled during active infection and followed longitudinally. The entry originates in a study of blood T cell repertoires in COVID-19. The data were produced by immunoSEQ multiplex PCR, yet TCRdb's version contains in-frame clones alone and is incomplete. This table holds about 160,000 clones, 79% found once. CDR1 is WSHSY and CDR2 is SAAADI in the germline V gene. The length of the CDR3 is 15 residues. V was pared by 9 bases and J by 2 bases, with 9 bases of the junction left unmatched.

Source material: peripheral blood. This TCR derives from a woman aged 55-70 years with COVID-19, enrolled during active disease. The chain employs TRBV10-2 and TRBJ1-5; the match to TRBD1 covers 8 bases. The CDR3 DNA follows: TGCGCCAGGTATGAGGACAGGGTAGGCAATCAGCCCCAGCATTTT. This sequence encodes CARYEDRVGNQPQHF.